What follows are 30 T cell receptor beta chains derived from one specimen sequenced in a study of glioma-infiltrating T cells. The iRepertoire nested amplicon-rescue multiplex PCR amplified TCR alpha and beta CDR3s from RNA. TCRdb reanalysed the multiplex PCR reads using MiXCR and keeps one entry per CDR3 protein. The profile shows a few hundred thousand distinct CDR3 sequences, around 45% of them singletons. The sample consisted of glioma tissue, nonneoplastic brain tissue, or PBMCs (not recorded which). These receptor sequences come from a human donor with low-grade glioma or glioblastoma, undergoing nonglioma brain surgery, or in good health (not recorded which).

This CDR3 reads CASSMGQGFYEQYF. The CDR3 DNA follows: TGTGCCAGTAGTATGGGACAGGGCTTCTACGAGCAGTACTTC. The genes are TRBV19 and TRBJ2-7, with 9 bases that match TRBD1. The CDR3 is made up of 14 amino acids. The germline V gene encodes CDR1 LNHDA and CDR2 SQIVND (reference sequence). Germline trimming cut 3 bases from V and 3 bases from J; bases unmatched to any gene: 3.

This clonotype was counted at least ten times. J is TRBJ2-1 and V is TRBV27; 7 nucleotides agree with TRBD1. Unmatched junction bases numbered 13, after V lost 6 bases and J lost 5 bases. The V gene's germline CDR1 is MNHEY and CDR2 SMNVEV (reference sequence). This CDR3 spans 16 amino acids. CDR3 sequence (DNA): TGTGCCAGCAGCCCCGACTGGTGGACAGGCAACAATGAGCAGTTCTTC. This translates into CASSPDWWTGNNEQFF.

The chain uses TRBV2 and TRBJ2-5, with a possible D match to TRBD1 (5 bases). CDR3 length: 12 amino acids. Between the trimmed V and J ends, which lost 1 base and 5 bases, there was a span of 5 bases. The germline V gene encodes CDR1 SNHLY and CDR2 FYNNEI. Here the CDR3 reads CASSEEGETQYF. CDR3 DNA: TGTGCCAGCAGTGAAGAGGGGGAGACCCAGTACTTC. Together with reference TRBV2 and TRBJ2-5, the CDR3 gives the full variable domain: EPEVTQTPSHQVTQMGQEVILRCVPISNHLYFYWYRQILGQKVEFLVSFYNNEISEKSEIFDDQFSVERPDGSNFTLKIRSTKLEDSAMYFCASSEEGETQYFGPGTRLLVL.

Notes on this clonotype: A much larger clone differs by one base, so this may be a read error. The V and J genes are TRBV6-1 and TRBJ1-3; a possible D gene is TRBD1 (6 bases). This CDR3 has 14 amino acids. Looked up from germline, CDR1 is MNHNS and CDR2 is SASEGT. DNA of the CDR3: TGTGCCAGCAGACGCCAGGGGACTGGAAACACCTTATATTTT. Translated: CASRRQGTGNTLYF.

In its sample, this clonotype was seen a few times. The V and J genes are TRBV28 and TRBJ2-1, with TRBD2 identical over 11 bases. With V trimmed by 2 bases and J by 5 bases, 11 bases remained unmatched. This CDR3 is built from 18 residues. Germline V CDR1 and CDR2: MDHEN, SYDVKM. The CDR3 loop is CASSLRLAGGGAHNEQFF. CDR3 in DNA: TGTGCCAGCAGTTTAAGGCTAGCGGGAGGTGGCGCCCACAATGAGCAGTTCTTC.

The CDR3 loop is CASSVTSGISTDTQYF. The CDR3 nucleotides are TGTGCCAGCAGCGTAACTAGCGGGATAAGCACAGATACGCAGTATTTT. The chain is built from TRBV9 and TRBJ2-3; 10 nucleotides align to TRBD2. The CDR3 covers 16 residues. With V trimmed by 1 base and J by 0 bases, 2 bases remained unmatched. In germline, CDR1 is SGDLS, CDR2 YYNGEE.

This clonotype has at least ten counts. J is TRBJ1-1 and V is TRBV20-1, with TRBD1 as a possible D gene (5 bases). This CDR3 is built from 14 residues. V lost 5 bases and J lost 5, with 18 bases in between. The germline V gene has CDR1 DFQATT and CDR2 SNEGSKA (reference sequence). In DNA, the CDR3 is TGCAGTGCTCGCAATCCGACAGCCAGAACTGAAGCTTTCTTT. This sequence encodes CSARNPTARTEAFF.

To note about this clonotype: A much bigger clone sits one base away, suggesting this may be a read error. As DNA, the CDR3 is TGTGCCACCAGTGATAGGGGGGACACTGAAGCTTTCTTT. Its translation is CATSDRGDTEAFF. This chain links TRBV24-1 with TRBJ1-1; a possible D gene is TRBD1 (6 bases). The length of the CDR3 is 13 residues. V was clipped by 3 bases and J by 3 bases, with 7 bases between them. Germline V CDR1 and CDR2: KGHDR, SFDVKD.

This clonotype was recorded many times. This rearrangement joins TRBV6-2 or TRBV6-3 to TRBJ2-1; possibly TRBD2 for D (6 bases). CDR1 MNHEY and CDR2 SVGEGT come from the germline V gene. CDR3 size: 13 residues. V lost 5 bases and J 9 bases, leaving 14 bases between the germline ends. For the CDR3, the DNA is TGTGCCAGCAGTACTACTAGCAGGAGTGAGCAGTTCTTC. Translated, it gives CASSTTSRSEQFF.

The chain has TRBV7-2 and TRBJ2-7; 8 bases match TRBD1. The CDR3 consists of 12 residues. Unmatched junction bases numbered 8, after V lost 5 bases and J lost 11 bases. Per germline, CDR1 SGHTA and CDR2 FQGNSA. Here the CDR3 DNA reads TGTGCCAGCAGCGCCACAGGGGGAGAGGAGTACTTC. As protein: CASSATGGEEYF.

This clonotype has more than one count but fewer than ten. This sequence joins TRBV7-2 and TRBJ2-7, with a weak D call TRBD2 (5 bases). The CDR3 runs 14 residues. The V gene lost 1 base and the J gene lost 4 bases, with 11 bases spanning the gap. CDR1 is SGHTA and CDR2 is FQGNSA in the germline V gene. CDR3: CASSLVEGFYEQYF. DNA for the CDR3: TGTGCCAGCAGCTTAGTTGAGGGATTTTACGAGCAGTACTTC.

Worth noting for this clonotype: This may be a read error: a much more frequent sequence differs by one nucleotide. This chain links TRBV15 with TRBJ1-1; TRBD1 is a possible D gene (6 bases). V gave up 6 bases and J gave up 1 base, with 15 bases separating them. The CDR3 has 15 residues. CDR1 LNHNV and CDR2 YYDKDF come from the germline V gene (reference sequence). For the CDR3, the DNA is TGTGCCACCAGAAGGAGGACAGACAAGAACACTGAAGCTTTCTTT. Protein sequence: CATRRRTDKNTEAFF.

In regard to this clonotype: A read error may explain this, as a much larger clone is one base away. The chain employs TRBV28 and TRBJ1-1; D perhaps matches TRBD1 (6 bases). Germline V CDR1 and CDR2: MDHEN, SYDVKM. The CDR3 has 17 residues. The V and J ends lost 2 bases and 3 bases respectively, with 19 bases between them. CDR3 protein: CASSLPQTGAKDTEAFF. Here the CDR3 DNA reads TGTGCCAGCAGTTTACCCCAGACAGGAGCCAAGGACACTGAAGCTTTCTTT.

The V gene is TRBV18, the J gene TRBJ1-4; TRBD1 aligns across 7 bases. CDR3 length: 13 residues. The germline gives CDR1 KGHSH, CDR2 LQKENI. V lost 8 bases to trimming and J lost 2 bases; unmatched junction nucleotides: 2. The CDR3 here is CASQGQTNEKLFF. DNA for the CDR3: TGTGCCAGCCAGGGACAGACTAATGAAAAACTGTTTTTT.

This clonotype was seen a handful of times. The CDR3 bases are TGCGCCAGCAGCCGGCCGCGGGAGGATACGCAGTATTTT. Protein product: CASSRPREDTQYF. The gene calls are TRBV4-1 and TRBJ2-3; 7 bases are a match to TRBD2. This CDR3 has 13 residues. The V segment lost 4 bases and the J segment 6 bases; nucleotides outside the gene matches: 4. Germline values: CDR1 MGHRA, CDR2 YSYEKL.

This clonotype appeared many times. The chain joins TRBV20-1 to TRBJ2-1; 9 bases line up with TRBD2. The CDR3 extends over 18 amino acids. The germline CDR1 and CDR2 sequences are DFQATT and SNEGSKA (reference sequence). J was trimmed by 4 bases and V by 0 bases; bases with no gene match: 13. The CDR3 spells CSARDLQSGLAIYNEQFF. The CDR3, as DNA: TGCAGTGCTAGAGATCTTCAATCGGGACTAGCCATATACAATGAGCAGTTCTTC.

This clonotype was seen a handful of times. Here the CDR3 reads CASSLRAGINYGYTF. CDR3 nucleotide sequence: TGTGCCAGCAGCTTACGGGCAGGAATAAACTATGGCTACACCTTC. The genes are TRBV7-3 and TRBJ1-2; no reliable D call. V lost 2 bases and J lost 2, with 12 bases in between. The CDR3 runs 15 residues. Germline CDR1 SGHTA, CDR2 FQGTGA.

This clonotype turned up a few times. The CDR3 here is CASSSGGGGNEQFF. The DNA for the CDR3 is TGTGCCAGCAGTTCGGGGGGAGGGGGAAATGAGCAGTTCTTC. The V gene is TRBV28, the J gene TRBJ2-1; D perhaps matches TRBD2 (7 bases). The V end lost 4 bases, the J end lost 7 bases, and 14 bases lay between the germline ends. CDR1 is MDHEN, CDR2 SYDVKM, per germline. The CDR3 consists of 14 residues.

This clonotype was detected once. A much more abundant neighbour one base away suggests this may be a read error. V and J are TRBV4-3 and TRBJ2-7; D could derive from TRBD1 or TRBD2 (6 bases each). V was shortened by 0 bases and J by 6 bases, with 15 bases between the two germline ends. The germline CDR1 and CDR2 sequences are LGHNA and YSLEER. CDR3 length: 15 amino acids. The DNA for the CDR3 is TGCGCCAGCAGCCAAGAAGTGGGGGGCCTGCTCGAGCAGTACTTC. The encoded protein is CASSQEVGGLLEQYF.

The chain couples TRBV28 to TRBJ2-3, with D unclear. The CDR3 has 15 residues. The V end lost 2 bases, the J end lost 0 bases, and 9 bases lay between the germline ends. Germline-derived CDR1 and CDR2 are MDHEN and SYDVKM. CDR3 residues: CASSLPPASTDTQYF. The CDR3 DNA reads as TGTGCCAGCAGTTTACCCCCGGCGAGCACAGATACGCAGTATTTT.

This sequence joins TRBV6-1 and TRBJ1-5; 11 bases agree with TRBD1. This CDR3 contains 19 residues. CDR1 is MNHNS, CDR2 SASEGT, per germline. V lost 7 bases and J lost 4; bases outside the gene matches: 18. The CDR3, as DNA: TGTGCCAGCATCCACGTCCCGGGACAGGGGGGCGGAAGAAATCAGCCCCAGCATTTT. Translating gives CASIHVPGQGGGRNQPQHF.

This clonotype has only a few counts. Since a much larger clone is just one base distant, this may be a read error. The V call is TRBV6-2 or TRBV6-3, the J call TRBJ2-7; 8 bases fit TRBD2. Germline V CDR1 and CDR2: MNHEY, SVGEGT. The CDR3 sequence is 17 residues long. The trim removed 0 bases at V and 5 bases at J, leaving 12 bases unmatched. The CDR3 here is CASSYSGSGTYGNEQYF. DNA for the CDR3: TGTGCCAGCAGTTACTCGGGTAGCGGGACTTACGGCAACGAGCAGTACTTC.

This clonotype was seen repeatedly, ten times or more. The DNA for the CDR3 is TGTGCCACCAGCAGAGATTCGTCTGGGGACACTGAAGCTTTCTTT. Translating it yields CATSRDSSGDTEAFF. The chain joins TRBV15 to TRBJ1-1; D is uncertain. This CDR3 is built from 15 residues. The germline gives CDR1 LNHNV, CDR2 YYDKDF (reference sequence). Trimming left V 0 bases short and J 3 bases short, with 11 bases between. The entire variable domain, with the rest obtained from reference TRBV15 and TRBJ1-1, is as follows: DAMVIQNPRYQVTQFGKPVTLSCSQTLNHNVMYWYQQKSSQAPKLLFHYYDKDFNNEADTPDNFQSRRPNTSFCFLDIRSPGLGDTAMYLCATSRDSSGDTEAFFGQGTRLTVV.

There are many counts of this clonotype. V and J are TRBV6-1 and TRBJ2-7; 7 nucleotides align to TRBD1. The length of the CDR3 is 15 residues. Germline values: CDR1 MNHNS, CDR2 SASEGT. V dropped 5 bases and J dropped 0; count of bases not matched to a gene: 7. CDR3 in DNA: TGTGCCAGCAGTCGGACAGGCCGTTTCTCCTACGAGCAGTACTTC. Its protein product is CASSRTGRFSYEQYF.

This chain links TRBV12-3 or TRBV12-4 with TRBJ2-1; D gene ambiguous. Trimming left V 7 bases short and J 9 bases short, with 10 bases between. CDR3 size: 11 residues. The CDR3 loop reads CASTPFPEQFF. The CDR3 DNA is TGTGCCAGCACCCCCTTTCCTGAGCAGTTCTTC.

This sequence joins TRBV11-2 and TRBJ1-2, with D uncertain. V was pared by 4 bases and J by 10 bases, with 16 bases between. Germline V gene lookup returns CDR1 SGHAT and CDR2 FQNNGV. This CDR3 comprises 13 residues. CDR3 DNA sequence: TGTGCCAGCAGCTCCAGCGACCCCCCTTTCTACACCTTC. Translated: CASSSSDPPFYTF.

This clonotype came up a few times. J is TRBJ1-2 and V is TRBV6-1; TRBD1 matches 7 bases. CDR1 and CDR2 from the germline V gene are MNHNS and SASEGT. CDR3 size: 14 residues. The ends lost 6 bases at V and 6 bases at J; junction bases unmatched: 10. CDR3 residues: CASSQDREIHGYTF. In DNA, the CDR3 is TGTGCCAGCAGCCAAGACAGGGAAATTCATGGCTACACCTTC.

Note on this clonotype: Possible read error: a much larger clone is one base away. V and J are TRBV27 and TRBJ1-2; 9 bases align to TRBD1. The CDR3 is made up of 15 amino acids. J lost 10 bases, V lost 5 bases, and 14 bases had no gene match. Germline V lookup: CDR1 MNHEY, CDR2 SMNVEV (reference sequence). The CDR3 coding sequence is TGTGCCAGCAGTCCATCCGGGACAGGGACGCCTGTCTACACCTTC. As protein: CASSPSGTGTPVYTF.

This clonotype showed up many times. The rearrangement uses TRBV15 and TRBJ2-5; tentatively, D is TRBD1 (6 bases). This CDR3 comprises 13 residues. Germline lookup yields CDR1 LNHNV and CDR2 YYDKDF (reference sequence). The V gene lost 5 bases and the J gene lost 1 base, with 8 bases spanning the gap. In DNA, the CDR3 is TGTGCCACCAGCCAGGGGACCCAAGAGACCCAGTACTTC. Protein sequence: CATSQGTQETQYF.

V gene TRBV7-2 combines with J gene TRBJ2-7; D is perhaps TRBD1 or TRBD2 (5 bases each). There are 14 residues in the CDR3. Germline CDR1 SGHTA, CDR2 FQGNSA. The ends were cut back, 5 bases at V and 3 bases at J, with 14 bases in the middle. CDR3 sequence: CASSRGRNIYEQYF. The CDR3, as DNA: TGTGCCAGCAGCCGGGGCAGAAATATCTACGAGCAGTACTTC.